This T cell receptor beta chain was sequenced in a study of CD8+ T cells in alopecia areata. Broader study findings: The presence of one nonresponder keeps the tie between baseline CD8+ expansion and response uncertain.

The treatment denotes: oral pan-JAK inhibitor, 5-10 mg twice daily. Researchers took lesional scalp punch biopsies and peripheral blood from people who were alopecia areata patients. V shed 6 bases and J shed 0 bases, with 17 bases lying between them. Germline loops: CDR1 SQVTM, CDR2 ANQGSEA. The CDR3 covers 15 residues. Following extraction, RNA underwent reverse transcription to cDNA, which served as the sequencing template. Clones were sequenced by immunoSEQ multiplex PCR, and TCRdb holds only the in-frame ones, with some missing. Among 95,000 to 100,000 clones listed, roughly three fifths were seen once. In its sample, this clone was seen a few times. Its target is not known.

This chain uses TRBV29-1 with TRBJ2-5, with D possibly matching TRBD2 (6 bases). Specimen: CD8+ T cells sorted from blood, collected at week 4, from a patient treated with tofacitinib. The TCR sequence derives from a human donor with alopecia areata. CDR3 nucleotides: TGCAGCGTCATACGGGACTCCCTACACCAAGAGACCCAGTACTTC. It translates to CSVIRDSLHQETQYF.